This TCR beta chain derives from a study of blood T cell repertoires in COVID-19 (dated by TCRdb to the early 2020s). For the wider study: Samples from collaborators originated in the United States, Italy and Spain and spanned both the acute and convalescent phases of COVID-19. The samples were drawn from two sources: the first 160 participants of the ongoing ImmuneRACE study, and 950 to 1,500 subjects contributed by 6 global collaborators. The material from the prospective study consisted of cDNA or gDNA derived from T cells, B-cell-depleted T cells, or PBMCs. Where available, HLA class I and class II types were obtained from metadata supplied by the sample provider rather than from assay-based typing. The dataset comprised deeply sampled blood TCRbeta repertoires from subjects exposed to, actively infected with, or recovered from COVID-19. A freely available public database, intended as a resource for researchers studying the immune response to SARS-CoV-2, is where the repertoires were released. Nearly every sample came with metadata listing a de-identified subject ID, COVID-19 status, age in years and sex.

The collaborating institutions used their own protocols to collect whole blood in K2EDTA tubes. For TCRbeta analysis, collaborator samples were shipped as frozen whole blood, as isolated PBMCs, or as DNA extracted from either sample type. TCRbeta CDR3 regions were amplified from genomic DNA using the immunoSEQ Assay, a bias-controlled multiplex PCR. Under the source paper's analysis protocol: Within the assay, amplification of reference gene primers was used to estimate how many nucleated cells each sample contained. To quantify the absolute abundance of each unique TCRbeta CDR3 rearrangement, sequence reads were collapsed and filtered. For each sample, productive Simpson clonality was calculated as the square root of Simpson's diversity index across productive rearrangements. As stored in TCRdb, this immuneACCESS dataset retains in-frame rearrangements with V and J assigned. A fraction of the clones does not appear; measured against another copy, unresolved V genes explain less than half of the discrepancy, and the remainder lacks a known reason. The DNA gave D and trimming, while V, J and clone size come from that table. The table for this sample lists hundreds of thousands of clones; approximately 80% of them were counted only once. The ten most abundant clones make up 7.4% of the sample.

Results and caveats for the whole study, not just this receptor: The quantity of clinical and demographic metadata differed by source and by participant and was supplied without curation.

For this clone: No cognate antigen has been identified for it. Base qualities are not recorded, but no much larger clone differs from it by a single base.

From a lookup of the germline V gene, CDR1 and CDR2 are SGHTA and FQGTGA. Reading from cysteine to phenylalanine, the CDR3 counts 14 amino acids. The DNA shown is the 42-base CDR3, in frame from base 1. V is trimmed back by 5 bases and J by 8 bases, and the junction contains 11 bases that no gene match accounts for. The chain joins TRBV7-3 to TRBJ2-5, with 7 junctional bases fitting TRBD2. The sequence came from a woman aged 50 to 60 with acute or convalescent COVID-19. The specimen was peripheral blood. The DNA sequence reads TGTGCCAGCAGCCCGAGCGGGGCCGGTGGAACCCAGTACTTC. This sequence encodes CASSPSGAGGTQYF.